What follows are 29 T cell receptor beta chains derived from one specimen sequenced in a study of blood T cell repertoires in COVID-19. Clones were sequenced by immunoSEQ multiplex PCR, and TCRdb holds only the in-frame ones, with some missing. This table holds about 95,000 clones, 81% found once. The sequencing input was peripheral blood. These receptors came from a man of 80 years or more with COVID-19, enrolled during active disease.

J is TRBJ2-3 and V is TRBV7-8; D remains ambiguous. In germline, CDR1 is SGHVS, CDR2 FQNEAQ. CDR3 length: 13 amino acids. The ends were cut back, 7 bases at V and 0 bases at J, with 8 bases in the middle. As DNA, the CDR3 is TGTGCCAGCATGATGGCCAGCACAGATACGCAGTATTTT. This translates into CASMMASTDTQYF.

The CDR3 protein is CASLGRNTIYF. CDR3 DNA sequence: TGTGCCAGCCTCGGGAGAAACACCATATATTTT. The chain joins TRBV28 to TRBJ1-3; unclear D gene. The germline V gene has CDR1 MDHEN and CDR2 SYDVKM. Deletions cut 8 bases from V and 5 bases from J, with 7 bases between. The CDR3 contains 11 residues.

This chain connects TRBV6-4 to TRBJ1-1, with D maybe TRBD1 (6 bases). This CDR3 region has 13 residues. Trimming took 5 bases from V and 5 from J, leaving 12 bases between them. Looked up from germline, CDR1 is MRHNA and CDR2 is SNTAGT. CDR3: CASSKEGGTEAFF. CDR3 sequence (DNA): TGTGCCAGCAGTAAGGAGGGGGGGACTGAAGCTTTCTTT.

The chain is built from TRBV6-6 and TRBJ1-2, with D tentatively TRBD1 (6 bases). Trimming stripped 2 bases from V and 6 bases from J, with 13 bases between. This CDR3 is built from 14 residues. Germline CDR1 reads MNHNY; CDR2 reads SVGAGI (reference sequence). CDR3 sequence: CASSYARGDDGYTF. The CDR3, as DNA: TGTGCCAGCAGTTACGCCAGGGGAGATGATGGCTACACCTTC.

The chain joins TRBV5-1 to TRBJ2-5; 7 bases line up with TRBD1. The CDR3 spans 16 residues. V shed 3 bases, J shed 2 bases, and the junction held 10 bases outside the gene matches. Germline V lookup: CDR1 SGHRS, CDR2 YFSETQ. CDR3 sequence: CASSSTNTGVQETQYF. The DNA of the CDR3 is TGCGCCAGCAGCTCGACGAACACAGGGGTGCAAGAGACCCAGTACTTC.

This clone appeared once. V usage is TRBV30 and J usage is TRBJ1-2; a possible D gene is TRBD1 (5 bases). CDR3 length: 13 residues. From germline, CDR1 is GTSNPN and CDR2 SVGIG (reference sequence). V was cut by 1 base and J by 4 bases, with 10 bases left in between. CDR3 loop: CAWSAQGGYGYTF. CDR3 nucleotides: TGTGCCTGGAGTGCCCAGGGAGGCTATGGCTACACCTTC.

This chain joins TRBV30 and TRBJ2-2; D call uncertain. The CDR3 length is 12 residues. Per the germline V gene, CDR1 is GTSNPN and CDR2 is SVGIG (reference sequence). V shed 3 bases and J shed 8 bases, with 10 bases lying between them. DNA of the CDR3: TGTGCCTGGAGGTCCCAGGTGGGGGAGCTGTTTTTT. Translation gives CAWRSQVGELFF. The complete variable domain, with remaining parts taken from reference TRBV30 and TRBJ2-2, reads SQTIHQWPATLVQPVGSPLSLECTVEGTSNPNLYWYRQAAGRGLQLLFYSVGIGQISSEVPQNLSASRPQDRQFILSSKKLLLSDSGFYLCAWRSQVGELFFGEGSRLTVL.

The chain has TRBV9 and TRBJ2-2, with D possibly matching TRBD1 (5 bases). This CDR3 spans 16 amino acids. From germline, CDR1 is SGDLS and CDR2 YYNGEE. Trimming removed 0 bases from V and 7 bases from J, with 16 bases in between. The CDR3 protein is CASSVVGAESGGELFF. DNA for the CDR3: TGTGCCAGCAGCGTAGTTGGGGCGGAGTCAGGCGGGGAGCTGTTTTTT.

The rearrangement links TRBV15 to TRBJ1-5; weak D call: TRBD1 (5 bases). Deletions cut 0 bases from V and 1 base from J, with 22 bases between. The CDR3 is 20 residues long. Per germline, CDR1 LNHNV and CDR2 YYDKDF (reference sequence). The CDR3 DNA reads TGTGCCACCAGCAGAGATTATGCGGGGGACTGGCCACTAAGCAATCAGCCCCAGCATTTT. This gives the protein CATSRDYAGDWPLSNQPQHF.

The rearrangement uses TRBV20-1 and TRBJ2-5; D unresolved. The germline V gene encodes CDR1 DFQATT and CDR2 SNEGSKA (reference sequence). The CDR3 runs to 11 residues. Deletions cut 6 bases from V and 5 bases from J, with 10 bases between. The CDR3 is CSASSEETQYF. The CDR3, as DNA: TGCAGTGCCTCCTCGGAGGAGACCCAGTACTTC.

The CDR3 region is CASSTQQGGLETQYF. The CDR3 DNA follows: TGTGCCAGCAGCACTCAACAGGGAGGGTTAGAGACCCAGTACTTC. The rearrangement joins TRBV9 to TRBJ2-5; tentatively, D is TRBD2 (7 bases). CDR1 is SGDLS, CDR2 YYNGEE, per germline. CDR3 size: 15 residues. V lost 4 bases and J 4 bases, leaving 17 bases between the germline ends.

This clone was detected only a few times. This rearrangement joins TRBV7-8 to TRBJ2-1; 10 bases agree with TRBD2. The V gene end was trimmed by 5 bases and the J gene end by 2 bases; junction bases not matched to a gene: 6. The CDR3 runs to 16 residues. Germline V gene sequence: CDR1 SGHVS, CDR2 FQNEAQ. CDR3 sequence reads: CASSRLAGGTYNEQFF. In DNA, the CDR3 is TGTGCCAGCAGCCGATTAGCGGGAGGCACCTACAATGAGCAGTTCTTC.

This sequence joins TRBV27 and TRBJ2-5; a weak D match, TRBD1 (5 bases). The CDR3 totals 13 residues. V was shortened by 5 bases and J by 7 bases, with 14 bases between the two germline ends. The germline V gene encodes CDR1 MNHEY and CDR2 SMNVEV (reference sequence). CDR3 region: CASSNRPQGTQYF. The CDR3 DNA reads as TGTGCCAGCAGTAATAGGCCCCAGGGGACCCAGTACTTC.

The rearrangement links TRBV7-8 to TRBJ2-1, with D unclear. Between the trimmed V and J ends, which lost 1 base and 0 bases, there was a span of 10 bases. CDR1 SGHVS and CDR2 FQNEAQ come from the germline V gene. The CDR3 totals 16 residues. The CDR3 reads CASSLDPASSYNEQFF. The CDR3 nucleotides read TGTGCCAGCAGCTTAGACCCGGCTAGCTCCTACAATGAGCAGTTCTTC. The full variable domain, completed using reference TRBV7-8 and TRBJ2-1, is GAGVSQSPRYKVAKRGQDVALRCDPISGHVSLFWYQQALGQGPEFLTYFQNEAQLDKSGLPSDRFFAERPEGSVSTLKIQRTQQEDSAVYLCASSLDPASSYNEQFFGPGTRLTVL.

The rearrangement uses TRBV2 and TRBJ1-1, with D maybe TRBD1 (6 bases). Germline-derived CDR1 and CDR2 are SNHLY and FYNNEI. The CDR3 loop spans 13 amino acids. The ends were cut back, 4 bases at V and 6 bases at J, with 12 bases in the middle. The CDR3: CASSARQDSEAFF. The CDR3 DNA sequence: TGTGCCAGCAGTGCCCGACAGGATTCTGAAGCTTTCTTT.

The chain links TRBV7-2 to TRBJ2-7, with TRBD2 matching over 13 bases. The CDR3 loop spans 17 amino acids. The J segment lost 2 bases and the V segment lost 3 bases, leaving 7 bases of the junction unmatched. Germline CDR1 reads SGHTA; CDR2 reads FQGNSA. This CDR3 is CASSFGLAGVLTYEQYF. The CDR3 DNA follows: TGTGCCAGCAGCTTCGGACTAGCGGGAGTTCTTACCTACGAGCAGTACTTC. The full variable domain, rest sourced from reference TRBV7-2 and TRBJ2-7, is GAGVSQSPSNKVTEKGKDVELRCDPISGHTALYWYRQSLGQGLEFLIYFQGNSAPDKSGLPSDRFSAERTGGSVSTLTIQRTQQEDSAVYLCASSFGLAGVLTYEQYFGPGTRLTVT.

DNA for the CDR3: TGCGCCAGCAGCTTGGCCAGGGAAGGAAACACCATATATTTT. This gives the protein CASSLAREGNTIYF. The chain has TRBV5-1 and TRBJ1-3, with D possibly matching TRBD1 (5 bases). The CDR3 runs 14 residues. The ends were cut back, 0 bases at V and 4 bases at J, with 8 bases in the middle. The germline CDR1 and CDR2 sequences are SGHRS and YFSETQ. Filled out from reference TRBV5-1 and TRBJ1-3, the complete variable domain reads KAGVTQTPRYLIKTRGQQVTLSCSPISGHRSVSWYQQTPGQGLQFLFEYFSETQRNKGNFPGRFSGRQFSNSRSEMNVSTLELGDSALYLCASSLAREGNTIYFGEGSWLTVV.

This clone was recorded once. The chain links TRBV28 to TRBJ1-2; 7 bases are shared with TRBD1. Germline CDR1 reads MDHEN; CDR2 reads SYDVKM. There are 14 residues in the CDR3. The J segment lost 3 bases and the V segment lost 9 bases, leaving 10 bases of the junction unmatched. This chain's CDR3 is CASTTDRAYYGYTF. Here the CDR3 DNA reads TGTGCCAGTACTACAGACAGGGCCTACTATGGCTACACCTTC.

There are a few counts of this clone. Here the CDR3 reads CASSWQRKDTQYF. CDR3 DNA: TGTGCCAGCAGTTGGCAGCGCAAGGATACGCAGTATTTT. V is TRBV5-6 and J is TRBJ2-3; D ambiguous. CDR1 is SGHDT and CDR2 is YYEEEE in the germline V gene. The CDR3 loop spans 13 amino acids. The V end lost 5 bases, the J end lost 6 bases, and 13 bases lay between the germline ends.

In this sample, this clone turned up a few times. Written as DNA, the CDR3 is TGCGCCAGCAGCTTGGACAGTGAGACCCAGTACTTC. Translating it yields CASSLDSETQYF. The rearrangement uses TRBV5-1 and TRBJ2-5; D call uncertain. Trimming stripped 0 bases from V and 5 bases from J, with 5 bases between. The CDR3 extends over 12 amino acids. Germline values: CDR1 SGHRS, CDR2 YFSETQ.

The chain couples TRBV6-1 to TRBJ1-5, with no clear D. Germline V CDR1 and CDR2: MNHNS, SASEGT. V lost 1 base, J lost 6 bases, and 16 bases lay in between. This CDR3 contains 16 residues. The CDR3 DNA is TGTGCCAGCAGTGAAGGGGGTGGAGGGATCGGTCAGCCCCAGCATTTT. This translates into CASSEGGGGIGQPQHF.

The CDR3 protein is CASSIQRGGELFF. The DNA of the CDR3 is TGTGCCAGTAGTATACAAAGGGGCGGGGAGCTGTTTTTT. This rearrangement joins TRBV19 to TRBJ2-2, with D tentatively TRBD1 (5 bases). Per the germline V gene, CDR1 is LNHDA and CDR2 is SQIVND (reference sequence). V lost 2 bases to trimming and J lost 7 bases, with 8 bases between them. The length of the CDR3 is 13 residues.

There are a few counts of this clone. The V call is TRBV6-6, the J call TRBJ1-4; 7 bases fit TRBD1. The CDR3 runs 15 residues. Germline V gene lookup returns CDR1 MNHNY and CDR2 SVGAGI (reference sequence). The V gene end was trimmed by 7 bases and the J gene end by 3 bases; junction bases not matched to a gene: 8. This CDR3 is CASIRTGDANEKLFF. CDR3 nucleotides: TGTGCCAGCATTAGAACAGGGGACGCTAATGAAAAACTGTTTTTT.

The chain recombines TRBV6-5 with TRBJ1-1, with D possibly TRBD1 on 6 matching bases. This CDR3 is 15 amino acids long. V dropped 3 bases and J dropped 3 bases, with 14 bases sitting between them. Germline assignment: CDR1 MNHEY and CDR2 SVGAGI. DNA for the CDR3: TGTGCCAGCAGTTATAGGGGGATGAGTGACACTGAAGCTTTCTTT. Translation: CASSYRGMSDTEAFF.

The chain couples TRBV2 to TRBJ2-1; 7 bases map to TRBD2. Trimming took 4 bases from V and 4 from J; bases not matched to a gene: 4. The germline V gene encodes CDR1 SNHLY and CDR2 FYNNEI. This CDR3 is built from 14 residues. Written as DNA, the CDR3 is TGTGCCAGCAGTGGGGAGGGCCTTTACAATGAGCAGTTCTTC. This codes for CASSGEGLYNEQFF.

The chain is built from TRBV5-1 and TRBJ1-4; D gene ambiguous. V lost 4 bases and J 4 bases, leaving 11 bases between the germline ends. CDR1 and CDR2 from the germline V gene are SGHRS and YFSETQ. CDR3 length: 14 amino acids. In nucleotides, the CDR3 is TGCGCCAGCAGCCCGGGTTATAATAATGAAAAACTGTTTTTT. The encoded protein is CASSPGYNNEKLFF.

The chain links TRBV19 to TRBJ2-3, with D perhaps matching TRBD2 (5 bases). The germline gives CDR1 LNHDA, CDR2 SQIVND (reference sequence). This CDR3 comprises 15 residues. Trimming removed 5 bases from V and 2 bases from J, with 14 bases in between. Written as DNA, the CDR3 is TGTGCCAGTAGTTCGGTCAGGACTTACACAGATACGCAGTATTTT. Translated: CASSSVRTYTDTQYF.

The chain links TRBV6-6 to TRBJ1-4; the match to TRBD1 covers 7 bases. This CDR3 contains 16 residues. Germline assignment: CDR1 MNHNY and CDR2 SVGAGI (reference sequence). Trimming removed 0 bases from V and 5 bases from J; junction bases left unmatched: 6. Here the CDR3 reads CASSYSGGVGNEKLFF. The CDR3 DNA sequence: TGTGCCAGCAGTTACTCAGGGGGCGTGGGGAATGAAAAACTGTTTTTT.

The chain employs TRBV6-6 and TRBJ2-2; a weak D match, TRBD1 (6 bases). This CDR3 spans 14 amino acids. CDR1 is MNHNY, CDR2 SVGAGI, per germline (reference sequence). Trimming pared 7 bases from V and 6 bases from J, leaving 15 bases between. In nucleotides, the CDR3 is TGTGCCAGCATTAGAGGGGGTTTCTCCGGGGAGCTGTTTTTT. Residues: CASIRGGFSGELFF.